One and the same sample provided the 8 T cell receptor beta chains below, sequenced in a study of control samples from healthy donors and cancer patients. This table comes from immunoSEQ multiplex PCR, and its TCRdb copy is limited to in-frame clones, with some not included. The sample lists about 51,000 clones; about 88% were seen once. Sample: PBMCs. The receptors were sampled from a man in his fifties with head and neck cancer.

CDR3 sequence reads: CASSWAGSPLHF. The CDR3, as DNA: TGCGCCAGCAGCTGGGCAGGGTCACCCCTCCACTTT. The gene calls are TRBV5-1 and TRBJ1-6; D is perhaps TRBD1 (5 bases). CDR1 is SGHRS and CDR2 is YFSETQ in the germline V gene. The CDR3 extends over 12 amino acids. Between the trimmed V and J ends, which lost 3 bases and 10 bases, there was a span of 8 bases.

This rearrangement joins TRBV6-2 or TRBV6-3 to TRBJ2-6; D may match TRBD1 or TRBD2 (6 bases each). The CDR3 sequence is 19 residues long. Trimming left V 0 bases short and J 1 base short, with 16 bases between. In germline, CDR1 is MNHEY, CDR2 SVGEGT. In DNA form, the CDR3 reads TGTGCCAGCAGTTACTCGTCCCAGGGGAGGTTTTCTGGGGCCAACGTCCTGACTTTC. It specifies CASSYSSQGRFSGANVLTF.

The chain uses TRBV9 and TRBJ1-2, with a possible D match to TRBD1 (6 bases). This CDR3 contains 15 residues. V was shortened by 3 bases and J by 0 bases, with 12 bases between the two germline ends. Germline CDR1 SGDLS, CDR2 YYNGEE. CDR3 DNA sequence: TGTGCCAGCAGCGCCAACAGGGATCCTAACTATGGCTACACCTTC. It translates to CASSANRDPNYGYTF.

The V gene is TRBV12-5, the J gene TRBJ2-2; tentative D call: TRBD1 (6 bases). The CDR3 runs to 16 residues. Germline-derived CDR1 and CDR2 are LGHNT and FRNRAP. V was trimmed by 2 bases and J by 1 base, leaving 11 bases between them. This CDR3 is CASGLLGARNTGELFF. The CDR3 DNA follows: TGTGCTAGTGGTTTGTTGGGGGCCCGGAACACCGGGGAGCTGTTTTTT.

The CDR3 loop is CASSQNRGTGELFF. DNA for the CDR3: TGCGCCAGCAGCCAAAATCGGGGGACCGGGGAGCTGTTTTTT. The chain uses TRBV4-1 and TRBJ2-2; possibly TRBD2 for D (6 bases). This CDR3 is 14 amino acids long. V gave up 2 bases and J gave up 5 bases, with 9 bases separating them. Germline CDR1 is MGHRA and CDR2 is YSYEKL.

The chain couples TRBV9 to TRBJ2-3; maybe TRBD2 (5 bases). Trimming stripped 0 bases from V and 0 bases from J, with 8 bases between. This CDR3 spans 15 amino acids. Germline assignment: CDR1 SGDLS and CDR2 YYNGEE. The CDR3 bases are TGTGCCAGCAGCGTAGTCGCGGGCAGCACAGATACGCAGTATTTT. Its protein is CASSVVAGSTDTQYF.

The CDR3 region has the DNA TGTGCCAGCAGCTTGACCCGGGGACAGGGGGGTTCACCCCTCCACTTT. Encoded protein: CASSLTRGQGGSPLHF. The rearrangement joins TRBV7-8 to TRBJ1-6; 11 bases map to TRBD1. The CDR3 length is 16 residues. Germline lookup yields CDR1 SGHVS and CDR2 FQNEAQ. With V trimmed by 3 bases and J by 9 bases, 7 bases remained unmatched.

The chain has TRBV5-4 and TRBJ2-7, with 16 bases matching TRBD2. Germline values: CDR1 SGHNT, CDR2 YYREEE (reference sequence). The V and J ends lost 4 bases and 7 bases, in that order; junction bases with no gene match: 5. This CDR3 has 15 amino acids. CDR3 region: CASSPGTSGRGEQYF. The CDR3 region has the DNA TGTGCCAGCAGCCCTGGGACTAGCGGGAGGGGTGAGCAGTACTTC.